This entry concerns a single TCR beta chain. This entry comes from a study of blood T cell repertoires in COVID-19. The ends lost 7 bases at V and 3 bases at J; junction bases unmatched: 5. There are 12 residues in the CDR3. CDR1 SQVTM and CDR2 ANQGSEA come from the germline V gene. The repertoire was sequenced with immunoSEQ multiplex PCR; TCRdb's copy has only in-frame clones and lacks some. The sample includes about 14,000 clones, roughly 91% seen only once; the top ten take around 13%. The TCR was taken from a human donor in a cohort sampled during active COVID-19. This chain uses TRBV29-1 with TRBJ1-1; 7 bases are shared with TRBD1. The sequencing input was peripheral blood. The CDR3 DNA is TGCAGCGCCCGGGACAGCCACACTGAAGCTTTCTTT. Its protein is CSARDSHTEAFF.